The subject of this entry is one T cell receptor (beta chain). Its antigen is unknown. V was pared by 6 bases and J by 4 bases, with 15 bases between. CDR3 length: 14 residues. Germline CDR1 reads DFQATT; CDR2 reads SNEGSKA (reference sequence). The sample belongs to a study of blood T cells in healthy people across ages. Study-wide context: About one barcoded beta molecule per two T cells was the capture yield of template switching. The study's findings and limits: With naive T cell percentage, TCR beta diversity showed a strong correlation.

PCR was performed a second time for about 7 to 12 cycles using a sample-barcoded 5' primer and a J-beta primer mix. In TCRdb, the 5' RACE reads were re-called with MiXCR into one record per CDR3 protein. The sample has around 800,000 distinct CDR3 sequences, about a quarter seen once. The same data also contributed to another study, on T cells of mothers and their children.

The rearrangement uses TRBV20-1 and TRBJ1-4, with unresolved D. The sequence was obtained from a boy aged 5-17 years in good health. Sequencing was carried out using blood. CDR3 bases: TGCAGTGCACACAACAGCGACGATAATGAAAAACTGTTTTTT. This gives the protein CSAHNSDDNEKLFF.